The sequence of this TCR beta chain was determined in a study of blood T cell repertoires in COVID-19. Background on the study: Samples representing acute and convalescent COVID-19 were sourced from the United States, Italy and Spain.

Some clones are missing from TCRdb's copy, which holds only in-frame ones; the method was immunoSEQ multiplex PCR. The sample includes around 46,000 clones, more than 75% of them seen just once. The junction had 7 bases not matched to a gene; V was cut back by 5 bases and J by 5 bases. Germline loops: CDR1 SNHLY, CDR2 FYNNEI. The CDR3 has 14 amino acids. The clonotype originates from a human donor in a cohort sampled during active COVID-19. Sequencing was done on a sample of peripheral blood. V gene TRBV2 combines with J gene TRBJ2-7; 9 nucleotides agree with TRBD1. The CDR3, as DNA: TGTGCCAGCAGTAAGAACAGGGGGCTTGACGAGCAGTACTTC. It encodes CASSKNRGLDEQYF.